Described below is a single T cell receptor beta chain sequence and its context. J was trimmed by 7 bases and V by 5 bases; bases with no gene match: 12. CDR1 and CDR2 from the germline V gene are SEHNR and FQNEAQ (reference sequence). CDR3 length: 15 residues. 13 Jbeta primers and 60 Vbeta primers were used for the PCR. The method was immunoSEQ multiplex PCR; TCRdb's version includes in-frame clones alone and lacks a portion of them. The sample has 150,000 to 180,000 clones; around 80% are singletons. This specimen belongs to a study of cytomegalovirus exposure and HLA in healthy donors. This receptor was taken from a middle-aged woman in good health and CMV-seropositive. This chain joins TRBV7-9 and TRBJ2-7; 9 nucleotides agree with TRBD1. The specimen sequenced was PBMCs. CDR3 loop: CASSHTGTGLGEQYF. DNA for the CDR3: TGTGCCAGCAGCCACACCGGGACAGGGTTGGGTGAGCAGTACTTC.